This T cell receptor beta chain was captured by sequencing in a study of shared clonotypes between healthy human individuals. The length of the CDR3 is 13 residues. The J segment lost 5 bases and the V segment lost 6 bases, leaving 5 bases of the junction unmatched. CDR1 and CDR2 from the germline V gene are SGHNT and YENEEA. The assay was immunoSEQ multiplex PCR, and TCRdb's table has in-frame clones only and misses some. This table has hundreds of thousands of clones, around 72% appearing once. Subsets obtained from CD4+ cells comprised CD45RA+ naive and CD45RA-negative memory cells. Source material: memory CD4+ T cells sorted from blood. The subset: CD45RA-negative fraction. The origin of this receptor is a woman in her twenties or thirties in good health. V and J are TRBV11-3 and TRBJ2-5; 8 bases align to TRBD1. CDR3 sequence: CASRAQGEETQYF. The CDR3 DNA is TGTGCCAGCAGGGCACAGGGGGAGGAGACCCAGTACTTC.